Each of the 27 T cell receptor beta chains below was sequenced from the same sample in a study of identifying expanded T cells in peripheral blood. The repertoire was sequenced with immunoSEQ multiplex PCR; TCRdb's copy has only in-frame clones and lacks some. This table holds more than 45,000 clones, over 80% found once. The sequenced sample consisted of blood. These receptor sequences come from a person aged 18 to 75 in good health.

J is TRBJ1-4 and V is TRBV11-2; a possible D gene is TRBD1 (6 bases). Germline loops: CDR1 SGHAT, CDR2 FQNNGV. The CDR3 length is 16 residues. V was shortened by 2 bases and J by 8 bases, with 18 bases between the two germline ends. The CDR3 DNA reads as TGTGCCAGCAGCTTAATAGAACAAAGGGGGGCAGAAAAACTGTTTTTT. Translation: CASSLIEQRGAEKLFF.

This chain uses TRBV15 with TRBJ1-2; D not resolved. Per the germline V gene, CDR1 is LNHNV and CDR2 is YYDKDF (reference sequence). V lost 0 bases, J lost 8 bases, and 16 bases lay in between. CDR3 length: 15 amino acids. The CDR3 is CATSRDHRTATGYTF. The CDR3 DNA reads as TGTGCCACCAGCAGAGATCATCGGACCGCTACCGGCTACACCTTC.

This clone is termed hyperexpanded (1% or more). This chain connects TRBV11-2 to TRBJ2-7, with D possibly being TRBD1 (5 bases). Deletions cut 1 base from V and 5 bases from J, with 12 bases between. The CDR3 totals 14 residues. Per germline, CDR1 SGHAT and CDR2 FQNNGV. The CDR3: CASSLGGRVHEQYV. Here the CDR3 DNA reads TGTGCCAGCAGCTTAGGTGGCAGGGTGCACGAGCAGTACGTC.

V gene TRBV19 combines with J gene TRBJ1-2; the D is unclear. The CDR3 runs 13 residues. V was pared by 1 base and J by 8 bases, with 11 bases between. Germline CDR1 reads LNHDA; CDR2 reads SQIVND (reference sequence). The CDR3 DNA is TGTGCCAGTAGTATAGGACCGGATACGGGCTACACCTTC. Amino acids: CASSIGPDTGYTF.

The J gene is TRBJ1-3, the V gene TRBV7-2; D is unresolved. Germline lookup yields CDR1 SGHTA and CDR2 FQGNSA. The V gene lost 5 bases and the J gene lost 3 bases, with 5 bases spanning the gap. The CDR3 sequence is 12 residues long. The CDR3 is CASSPYGNTIYF. The CDR3 DNA reads as TGTGCCAGCAGCCCCTATGGAAACACCATATATTTT.

This clone has only one observation. The gene calls are TRBV5-1 and TRBJ2-2, with TRBD1 identical over 10 bases. Germline V gene lookup returns CDR1 SGHRS and CDR2 YFSETQ. V lost 5 bases, J lost 3 bases, and 4 bases stayed unmatched. This CDR3 has 15 residues. The CDR3 spells CASRTGGGYTGELFF. CDR3 nucleotides: TGCGCCAGCAGGACAGGGGGCGGCTACACCGGGGAGCTGTTTTTT.

The chain couples TRBV6-5 to TRBJ1-1; TRBD1 matches at 7 bases. The length of the CDR3 is 15 residues. Trimming at V came to 4 bases and at J to 0 bases, leaving 5 bases not matched to a gene. The germline V gene encodes CDR1 MNHEY and CDR2 SVGAGI. CDR3 in amino acids: CASSSQGLMNTEAFF. In nucleotides, the CDR3 is TGTGCCAGCAGTTCACAGGGGTTAATGAACACTGAAGCTTTCTTT.

CDR3 in amino acids: CASSPMGNREQYF. CDR3 sequence (DNA): TGTGCCAGCAGCCCAATGGGGAACCGCGAGCAGTACTTC. This rearrangement joins TRBV7-2 to TRBJ2-7; D unclear. The length of the CDR3 is 13 residues. Germline V CDR1 and CDR2: SGHTA, FQGNSA. V lost 5 bases and J 6 bases, leaving 14 bases between the germline ends.

The rearrangement joins TRBV10-3 to TRBJ2-2, with a tentative D call TRBD1 (5 bases). Germline V lookup: CDR1 ENHRY, CDR2 SYGVKD. The CDR3 is 15 amino acids. Trimming took off 6 bases at V and 7 bases at J, with 18 bases between the two ends. In DNA, the CDR3 is TGTGCCATCAGGCCGGCAGGGAAGGTCAGCGGGGAGCTGTTTTTT. It yields the protein CAIRPAGKVSGELFF.

J is TRBJ1-4 and V is TRBV6-1; 10 nucleotides match TRBD1. Looked up from germline, CDR1 is MNHNS and CDR2 is SASEGT. The V segment lost 10 bases and the J segment 13 bases; nucleotides outside the gene matches: 12. There are 13 residues in the CDR3. In DNA form, the CDR3 reads TGTGCCACCGGGACAGGGGCTTCAAGGGGACTGTTTTTT. This sequence encodes CATGTGASRGLFF.

V and J are TRBV27 and TRBJ1-3; D is possibly TRBD1 (6 bases). The V end lost 5 bases, the J end lost 5 bases, and 16 bases lay between the germline ends. In germline, CDR1 is MNHEY, CDR2 SMNVEV (reference sequence). This CDR3 has 15 amino acids. CDR3 in DNA: TGTGCCAGCAGTCCCGGACAGCAATTGCGAAACACCATATATTTT. It yields the protein CASSPGQQLRNTIYF.

The J gene is TRBJ2-3, the V gene TRBV18; 9 bases line up with TRBD2. Germline V gene data show CDR1 as KGHSH and CDR2 as LQKENI. The CDR3 runs to 15 residues. V shed 3 bases and J 2 bases; nucleotides not matched to a gene: 3. The CDR3 protein is CASSPPSGVTDTQYF. DNA for the CDR3: TGTGCCAGCTCACCGCCTAGCGGGGTCACAGATACGCAGTATTTT.

This chain connects TRBV18 to TRBJ2-1; D unresolved. Per the germline V gene, CDR1 is KGHSH and CDR2 is LQKENI. The CDR3 covers 15 residues. Trimming cost V 3 bases and J 0 bases, with 9 bases left between them. In nucleotides, the CDR3 is TGTGCCAGCTCACCCGGTCAGGTCTCCTACAATGAGCAGTTCTTC. It specifies CASSPGQVSYNEQFF.

This clone has only a few counts. This chain uses TRBV9 with TRBJ2-2; 11 bases agree with TRBD2. This CDR3 region has 19 residues. In germline, CDR1 is SGDLS, CDR2 YYNGEE. V dropped 0 bases and J dropped 5; count of bases not matched to a gene: 12. The CDR3 protein is CASSVAVLAGGRGTGELFF. CDR3 DNA: TGTGCCAGCAGCGTAGCTGTCCTAGCGGGAGGAAGGGGAACCGGGGAGCTGTTTTTT.

J is TRBJ1-3 and V is TRBV28; no firm D call. This CDR3 has 17 amino acids. From germline, CDR1 is MDHEN and CDR2 SYDVKM. Trimming shortened V by 2 bases and J by 1 base, and 15 bases separated the two germline ends. Here the CDR3 DNA reads TGTGCCAGCAGTTTACCAGTCACGAGGCTTTCTGGAAACACCATATATTTT. Residues: CASSLPVTRLSGNTIYF.

This clone showed up just once. The CDR3 DNA reads TGTGCCAGCAGTGGAGCTTCGGCGGGGGCGTCCTACAATGAGCAGTTCTTC. Translating it yields CASSGASAGASYNEQFF. The chain joins TRBV6-1 to TRBJ2-1; maybe TRBD2 (7 bases). Germline loops: CDR1 MNHNS, CDR2 SASEGT. The V end was cut by 4 bases, the J end by 1 base, with 17 bases between. The CDR3 consists of 17 residues.

The chain uses TRBV27 and TRBJ2-3, with D maybe TRBD2 (6 bases). CDR1 is MNHEY, CDR2 SMNVEV, per germline (reference sequence). This CDR3 has 13 amino acids. V was cut by 8 bases and J by 0 bases, with 9 bases left in between. The CDR3 here is CASRGTSTDTQYF. The CDR3 DNA reads as TGTGCCAGCCGGGGGACTAGCACAGATACGCAGTATTTT.

The chain employs TRBV4-1 and TRBJ2-1; TRBD2 agrees at 16 bases. Germline-derived CDR1 and CDR2 are MGHRA and YSYEKL. The trim removed 4 bases at V and 8 bases at J, leaving 5 bases unmatched. CDR3 length equals 16 residues. The DNA for the CDR3 is TGCGCCAGCAGCCTTATTGGGACTAGCGGGAGGGATGAGCAGTTCTTC. Its protein product is CASSLIGTSGRDEQFF.

The rearrangement links TRBV6-5 to TRBJ1-4, with TRBD1 as a possible D gene (6 bases). Germline CDR1 reads MNHEY; CDR2 reads SVGAGI. Trimming left V 7 bases short and J 4 bases short, with 10 bases between. The CDR3 extends over 13 amino acids. Here the CDR3 reads CASMRGFNEKLFF. The CDR3 DNA sequence: TGTGCCAGCATGAGGGGGTTTAATGAAAAACTGTTTTTT.

This chain links TRBV27 with TRBJ1-2; 7 bases are a match to TRBD1. Germline CDR1 MNHEY, CDR2 SMNVEV (reference sequence). Trimming took 1 base from V and 8 from J; bases not matched to a gene: 22. The CDR3 consists of 19 residues. The CDR3 DNA reads as TGTGCCAGCAGTTTATTCGGCCGTACAGGGGCATTAAACCGATTCGGCTACACCTTC. This codes for CASSLFGRTGALNRFGYTF.

The V gene is TRBV5-1, the J gene TRBJ1-1; D may be TRBD1 (5 bases). V dropped 3 bases and J dropped 1 base, with 13 bases sitting between them. This CDR3 contains 15 residues. CDR1 and CDR2 (germline): SGHRS, YFSETQ. The DNA for the CDR3 is TGCGCCAGCAGCTCGCAGACTCAGGGGAACACTGAAGCTTTCTTT. As protein: CASSSQTQGNTEAFF.

The gene calls are TRBV5-1 and TRBJ1-2, with D possibly TRBD1 on 5 matching bases. Between the trimmed V and J ends, which lost 0 bases and 8 bases, there was a span of 11 bases. This CDR3 has 13 amino acids. CDR1 and CDR2 (germline): SGHRS, YFSETQ. The CDR3 here is CASSLGQGDGYTF. CDR3 DNA sequence: TGCGCCAGCAGCTTGGGTCAGGGAGACGGCTACACCTTC.

This clone was seen a handful of times. The V gene is TRBV6-6, the J gene TRBJ2-7; 10 nucleotides agree with TRBD1. The CDR3 is 15 residues long. Trimming cost V 5 bases and J 6 bases; bases outside gene matches: 10. The germline V gene encodes CDR1 MNHNY and CDR2 SVGAGI (reference sequence). This CDR3 reads CASSDPGQGSSEQYV. CDR3 sequence (DNA): TGTGCCAGCAGTGACCCGGGACAGGGGTCGTCCGAGCAGTACGTC.

The gene calls are TRBV6-5 and TRBJ1-1, with a weak D call TRBD1 (5 bases). This CDR3 contains 15 residues. The V gene lost 6 bases and the J gene lost 1 base, with 15 bases spanning the gap. Germline-derived CDR1 and CDR2 are MNHEY and SVGAGI. The CDR3 nucleotides read TGTGCCAGCAGCAGCTGGGGCTCGGGGAACACTGAAGCTTTCTTT. It yields the protein CASSSWGSGNTEAFF.

This rearrangement joins TRBV7-2 to TRBJ2-1, with D hard to call. Trimming took 5 bases from V and 8 from J, leaving 13 bases between them. Germline CDR1 reads SGHTA; CDR2 reads FQGNSA. The CDR3 runs 13 residues. The CDR3 loop reads CASSPVARYEQFF. As DNA, the CDR3 is TGTGCCAGCAGCCCAGTGGCCAGGTATGAGCAGTTCTTC.

The rearrangement joins TRBV11-2 to TRBJ1-5; TRBD1 is a possible D gene (5 bases). Trimming shortened V by 1 base and J by 9 bases, and 10 bases separated the two germline ends. From germline, CDR1 is SGHAT and CDR2 FQNNGV. This CDR3 comprises 13 residues. The CDR3 spells CASSLARDRPQHF. The DNA for the CDR3 is TGTGCCAGCAGCTTAGCCCGGGACCGGCCCCAGCATTTT.

The table lists this clone with a few counts. CDR3 nucleotides: TGTGCCACCAGCAGAGCGGGAGATGTAGATACGCAGTATTTT. It codes for CATSRAGDVDTQYF. This chain links TRBV15 with TRBJ2-3; D possibly corresponds to TRBD2 (6 bases). The CDR3 is 14 amino acids. The germline CDR1 and CDR2 sequences are LNHNV and YYDKDF (reference sequence). The V end was cut by 1 base, the J end by 5 bases, with 10 bases between.